This T cell receptor (beta chain) was recovered during a study of identical twins. TCRdb itself ran the 5' RACE reads through MiXCR, one entry per CDR3 protein. The data hold around 1.7 million distinct CDR3 sequences, with about 30% observed a single time. A note on this clonotype: The antigen remains unidentified.

All donors comprised healthy Caucasians. Study outcomes and limitations: Researchers reported weaker excess twin sharing in beta out-of-frame sequences. Within twin pairs, the out-of-frame alpha sequences they shared showed excess low generation probability.

This sequence was found in a newborn girl in good health. Sample: cord blood.

This chain's CDR3 is CASSRTSDGELFF. CDR3 nucleotide sequence: TGCGCCAGCAGCCGGACTAGCGACGGGGAGCTGTTTTTT. The V call is TRBV5-1, the J call TRBJ2-2; 9 nucleotides match TRBD2. The length of the CDR3 is 13 residues. The germline gives CDR1 SGHRS, CDR2 YFSETQ. Germline trimming cut 4 bases from V and 7 bases from J; bases unmatched to any gene: 2.